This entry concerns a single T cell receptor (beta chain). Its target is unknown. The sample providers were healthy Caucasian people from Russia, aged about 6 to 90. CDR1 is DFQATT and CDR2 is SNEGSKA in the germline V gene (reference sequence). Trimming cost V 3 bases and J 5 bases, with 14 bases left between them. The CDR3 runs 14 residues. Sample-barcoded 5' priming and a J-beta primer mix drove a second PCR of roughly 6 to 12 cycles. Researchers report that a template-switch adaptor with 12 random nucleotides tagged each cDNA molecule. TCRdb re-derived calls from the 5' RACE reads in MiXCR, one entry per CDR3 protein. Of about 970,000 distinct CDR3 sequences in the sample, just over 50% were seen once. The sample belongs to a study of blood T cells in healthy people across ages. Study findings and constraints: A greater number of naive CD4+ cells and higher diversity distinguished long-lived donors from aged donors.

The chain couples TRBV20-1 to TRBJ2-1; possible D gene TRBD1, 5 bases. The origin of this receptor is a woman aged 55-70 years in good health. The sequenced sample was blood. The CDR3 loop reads CSARIEQGNNEQFF. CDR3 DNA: TGCAGTGCTAGGATAGAGCAGGGAAACAATGAGCAGTTCTTC.